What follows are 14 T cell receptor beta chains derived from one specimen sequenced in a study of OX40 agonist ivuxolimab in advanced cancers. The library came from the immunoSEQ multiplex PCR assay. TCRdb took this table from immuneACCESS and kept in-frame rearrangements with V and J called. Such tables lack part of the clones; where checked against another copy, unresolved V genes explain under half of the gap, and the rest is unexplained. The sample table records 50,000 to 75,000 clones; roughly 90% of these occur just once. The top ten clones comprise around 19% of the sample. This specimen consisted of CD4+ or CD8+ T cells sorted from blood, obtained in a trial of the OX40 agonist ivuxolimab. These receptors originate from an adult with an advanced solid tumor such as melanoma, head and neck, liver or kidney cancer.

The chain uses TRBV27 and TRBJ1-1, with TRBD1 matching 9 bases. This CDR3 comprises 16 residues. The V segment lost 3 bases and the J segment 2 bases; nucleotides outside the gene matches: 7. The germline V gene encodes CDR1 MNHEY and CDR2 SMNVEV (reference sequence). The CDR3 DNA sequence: TGTGCCAGCAGTTTTGGACAGGGGCGACCCAACACTGAAGCTTTCTTT. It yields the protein CASSFGQGRPNTEAFF.

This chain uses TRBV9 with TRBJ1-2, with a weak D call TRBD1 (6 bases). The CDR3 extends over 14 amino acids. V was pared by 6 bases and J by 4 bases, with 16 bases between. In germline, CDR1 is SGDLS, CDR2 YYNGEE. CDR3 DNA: TGTGCCAGCACGGGACAAGGTGGGCTCTATGGCTACACCTTC. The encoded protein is CASTGQGGLYGYTF.

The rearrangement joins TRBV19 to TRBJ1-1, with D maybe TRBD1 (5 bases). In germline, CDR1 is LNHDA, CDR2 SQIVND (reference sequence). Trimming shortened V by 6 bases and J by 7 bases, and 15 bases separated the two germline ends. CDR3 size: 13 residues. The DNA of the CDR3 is TGTGCCAGTAGCCGGTGGGGGACGAATGAAGCTTTCTTT. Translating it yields CASSRWGTNEAFF.

The CDR3 region is CASSLDSIPNTEAFF. The CDR3, as DNA: TGTGCCAGCAGCCTTGACAGTATCCCGAACACTGAAGCTTTCTTT. The gene calls are TRBV9 and TRBJ1-1; the D gene is possibly TRBD1 (5 bases). Germline CDR1 is SGDLS and CDR2 is YYNGEE. V lost 4 bases to trimming and J lost 1 base, with 14 bases between them. The CDR3 length is 15 residues.

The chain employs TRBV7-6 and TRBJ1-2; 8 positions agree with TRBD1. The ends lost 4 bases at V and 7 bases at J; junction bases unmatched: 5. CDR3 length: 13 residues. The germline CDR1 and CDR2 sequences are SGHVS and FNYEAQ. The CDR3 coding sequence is TGTGCCAGCAGCTCTACAGGGGGAGGTGGCTACACCTTC. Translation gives CASSSTGGGGYTF.

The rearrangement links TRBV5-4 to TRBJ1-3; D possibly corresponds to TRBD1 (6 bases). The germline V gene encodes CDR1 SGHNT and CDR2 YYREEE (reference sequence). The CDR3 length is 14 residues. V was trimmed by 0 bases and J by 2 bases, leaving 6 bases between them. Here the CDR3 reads CASSLAGAGNTIYF. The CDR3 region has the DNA TGTGCCAGCAGCTTGGCAGGGGCTGGAAACACCATATATTTT.

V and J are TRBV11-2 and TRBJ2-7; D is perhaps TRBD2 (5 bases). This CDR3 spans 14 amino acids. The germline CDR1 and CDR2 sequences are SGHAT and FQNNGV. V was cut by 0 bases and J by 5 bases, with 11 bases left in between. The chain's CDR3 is CASSLDLPGDEQYF. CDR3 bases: TGTGCCAGCAGCTTAGATTTGCCCGGGGACGAGCAGTACTTC.

In nucleotides, the CDR3 is TGTGCCAGCAGCTTGGGGGCGCAGGGGAACACTGAAGCTTTCTTT. It translates to CASSLGAQGNTEAFF. J is TRBJ1-1 and V is TRBV5-6; a possible D gene is TRBD1 (5 bases). V was shortened by 0 bases and J by 1 base, with 10 bases between the two germline ends. The CDR3 contains 15 residues. CDR1 and CDR2 from the germline V gene are SGHDT and YYEEEE.

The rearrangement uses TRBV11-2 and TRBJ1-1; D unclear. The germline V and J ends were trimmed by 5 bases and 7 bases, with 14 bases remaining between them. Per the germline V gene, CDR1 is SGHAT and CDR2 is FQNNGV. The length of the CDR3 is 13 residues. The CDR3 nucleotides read TGTGCCAGCAGCCAAGAACCATGGCTTGAAGCTTTCTTT. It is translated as CASSQEPWLEAFF. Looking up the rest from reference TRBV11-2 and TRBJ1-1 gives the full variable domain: EAGVAQSPRYKIIEKRQSVAFWCNPISGHATLYWYQQILGQGPKLLIQFQNNGVVDDSQLPKDRFSAERLKGVDSTLKIQPAKLEDSAVYLCASSQEPWLEAFFGQGTRLTVV.

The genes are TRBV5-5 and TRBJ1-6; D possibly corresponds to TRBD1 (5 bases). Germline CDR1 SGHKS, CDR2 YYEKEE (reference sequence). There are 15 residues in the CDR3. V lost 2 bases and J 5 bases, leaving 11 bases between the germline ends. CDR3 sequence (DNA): TGTGCCAGCAGCTTCGACGGGGCTAATAATTCACCCCTCCACTTT. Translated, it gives CASSFDGANNSPLHF. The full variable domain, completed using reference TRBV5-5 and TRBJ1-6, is DAGVTQSPTHLIKTRGQQVTLRCSPISGHKSVSWYQQVLGQGPQFIFQYYEKEERGRGNFPDRFSARQFPNYSSELNVNALLLGDSALYLCASSFDGANNSPLHFGNGTRLTVT.

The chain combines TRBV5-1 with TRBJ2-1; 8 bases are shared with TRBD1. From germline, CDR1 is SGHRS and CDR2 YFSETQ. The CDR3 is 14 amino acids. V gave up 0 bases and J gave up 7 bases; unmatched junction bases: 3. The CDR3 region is CASSLGTGYNEQFF. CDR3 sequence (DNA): TGCGCCAGCAGCTTGGGGACAGGGTATAATGAGCAGTTCTTC. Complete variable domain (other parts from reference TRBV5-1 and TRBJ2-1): KAGVTQTPRYLIKTRGQQVTLSCSPISGHRSVSWYQQTPGQGLQFLFEYFSETQRNKGNFPGRFSGRQFSNSRSEMNVSTLELGDSALYLCASSLGTGYNEQFFGPGTRLTVL.

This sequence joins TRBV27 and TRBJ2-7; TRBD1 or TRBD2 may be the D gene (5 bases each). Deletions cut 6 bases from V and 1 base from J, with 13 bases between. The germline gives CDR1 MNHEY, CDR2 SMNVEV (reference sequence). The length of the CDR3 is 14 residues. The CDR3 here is CASSLGESSYEQYF. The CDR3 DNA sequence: TGTGCCAGCAGCCTAGGGGAGTCGTCCTACGAGCAGTACTTC.

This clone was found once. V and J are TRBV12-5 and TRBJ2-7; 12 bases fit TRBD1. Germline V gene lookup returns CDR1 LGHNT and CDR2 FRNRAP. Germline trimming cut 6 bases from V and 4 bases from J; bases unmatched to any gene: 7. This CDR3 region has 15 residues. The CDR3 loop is CASGQGTGGPYEQYF. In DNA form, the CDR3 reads TGTGCTAGTGGACAAGGGACAGGGGGCCCGTACGAGCAGTACTTC.

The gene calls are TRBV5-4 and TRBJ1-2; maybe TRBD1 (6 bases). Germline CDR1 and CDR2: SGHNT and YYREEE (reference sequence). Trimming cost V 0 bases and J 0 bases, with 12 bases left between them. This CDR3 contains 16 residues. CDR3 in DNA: TGTGCCAGCAGCTTGGGGTCAACAGGGTCTAACTATGGCTACACCTTC. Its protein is CASSLGSTGSNYGYTF. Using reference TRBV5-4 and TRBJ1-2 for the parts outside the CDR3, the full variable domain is ETGVTQSPTHLIKTRGQQVTLRCSSQSGHNTVSWYQQALGQGPQFIFQYYREEENGRGNFPPRFSGLQFPNYSSELNVNALELDDSALYLCASSLGSTGSNYGYTFGSGTRLTVV.